The following is a T cell receptor (beta chain) sequence with its context. No antigen is known for it. This sample was taken from a study of immune cell composition in non-small cell lung cancer. Study outcomes and limitations: No significant correlation existed between pack-years smoked and tumour clonality. Top 10 clone scores and clonality were higher in squamous than adenocarcinoma.

Measured with immunoSEQ multiplex PCR; TCRdb has only the in-frame clones, and not every one. The sample shows thousands of clones, roughly 78% of them seen only once. The CDR3 totals 15 residues. The J segment lost 5 bases and the V segment lost 6 bases, leaving 11 bases of the junction unmatched. From germline, CDR1 is KGHSH and CDR2 LQKENI. The source is a human donor with non-small cell lung cancer. The J gene is TRBJ1-2, the V gene TRBV18; TRBD1 matches 8 bases. The sample comprised lung tumor tissue. CDR3 sequence: CASSPGQGNGYGYTF. CDR3 nucleotides: TGTGCCAGCTCTCCCGGACAGGGAAACGGGTATGGCTACACCTTC. Drawing the rest from reference TRBV18 and TRBJ1-2, the complete variable domain is NAGVMQNPRHLVRRRGQEARLRCSPMKGHSHVYWYRQLPEEGLKFMVYLQKENIIDESGMPKERFSAEFPKEGPSILRIQQVVRGDSAAYFCASSPGQGNGYGYTFGSGTRLTVV.